This T cell receptor beta chain was observed in a study of beta chain features in type 1 diabetes. Overall study context: When patients were set against healthy donors, age, gender and cell yields were similar.

In this sample, this clone turned up many times. As yet, its antigen is unknown. There are 13 residues in the CDR3. V lost 1 base and J 7 bases, leaving 8 bases between the germline ends. From germline, CDR1 is SGHTA and CDR2 FQGNSA. The study's findings and limits: Among type 1 diabetes patients, VDJ junctions had fewer insertions and more deletions. No resolution was reached here on whether HLA type influences TCRB rearrangement. TCRB CDR3s were moderately but significantly shorter in Type 1 diabetes patients in all four CD4+ subsets.

All of the isolated RNA was reverse transcribed, so expressed TCRB transcripts were sequenced. The assay was immunoSEQ multiplex PCR, and TCRdb's table has in-frame clones only and misses some. This sample carries a few hundred thousand clones, roughly 9.8% of them seen once, and the ten largest clones take approximately 0.6%. By way of CD45RO/CCR7/CD25/CD127/CD95/CD27, the CD4+ regulatory, stem cell-like memory, central memory and naive cells were sorted. Sequencing was carried out using central memory CD4+ T cells from blood. This TCR was sampled from a man in his thirties or forties with type 1 diabetes. The chain joins TRBV7-2 to TRBJ2-4; D gene ambiguous. CDR3 protein: CASSLGALNIQYF. In nucleotides, the CDR3 is TGTGCCAGCAGCTTAGGAGCTCTGAACATTCAGTACTTC.